This TCR beta chain came from a study of blood T cell repertoires in COVID-19. About the study: Whether acute or convalescent, the COVID-19 samples came from the United States, Italy and Spain.

Allocation to cohorts depended on clinical history reported by the participants. TCRdb keeps only in-frame clones here, not all; method: immunoSEQ multiplex PCR. The sample holds 250,000 to 300,000 clones, roughly nine tenths seen once. Material for sequencing was PBMCs or T cells enriched from blood (not recorded which). The clonotype originates from an older woman who had recovered from COVID-19.

The CDR3: CASREETYGYTF. Here the CDR3 DNA reads TGTGCCAGCAGGGAGGAGACCTATGGCTACACCTTC. The V call is TRBV5-4, the J call TRBJ1-2; D unresolved. In germline, CDR1 is SGHNT, CDR2 YYREEE (reference sequence). The CDR3 is made up of 12 amino acids. Trimming took off 5 bases at V and 4 bases at J, with 9 bases between the two ends.